Each of the 24 T cell receptor beta chains below was sequenced from the same sample in a study of blood T cell repertoires in COVID-19. Here immunoSEQ multiplex PCR was the method, and the copy in TCRdb shows in-frame clones only, minus some. The table has about 26,000 clones, nearly 95% seen once. The sample comprised peripheral blood. These receptors all stem from a human donor in a cohort sampled during active COVID-19.

This clone was detected once. The chain is built from TRBV7-9 and TRBJ1-1, with 7 bases matching TRBD1. The CDR3 has 15 amino acids. The germline CDR1 and CDR2 sequences are SEHNR and FQNEAQ (reference sequence). Germline trimming cut 5 bases from V and 6 bases from J; bases unmatched to any gene: 12. CDR3 region: CASSPLEGANPEAFF. Written as DNA, the CDR3 is TGTGCCAGCAGCCCGCTGGAGGGGGCGAATCCTGAAGCTTTCTTT.

The V gene is TRBV3-1 (or the pseudogene TRBV3-2), the J gene TRBJ2-4, with D perhaps matching TRBD2 (6 bases). CDR1 is LGHDT, CDR2 YNNKEL, per germline (reference sequence). V lost 8 bases and J lost 5, with 10 bases in between. The CDR3 sequence is 12 residues long. CDR3 coding DNA: TGTGCCAGCCTAGGAGGGGAAAACATTCAGTACTTC. Its protein product is CASLGGENIQYF.

This sequence joins TRBV12-3 or TRBV12-4 and TRBJ2-5, with no clear D. Trimming removed 6 bases at V and 7 bases at J, with 9 bases between. The CDR3 is made up of 11 amino acids. CDR3 sequence: CASSQALTQYF. CDR3 sequence (DNA): TGTGCCAGCAGCCAGGCCCTGACCCAGTACTTC.

This sequence joins TRBV10-2 and TRBJ2-5; the D gene is possibly TRBD2 (6 bases). This CDR3 has 19 residues. The ends were cut back, 7 bases at V and 3 bases at J, with 30 bases in the middle. Germline V CDR1 and CDR2: WSHSY, SAAADI. The CDR3 sequence: CASIVTQNSVGGSKETQYF. The CDR3 DNA sequence: TGCGCCAGCATAGTGACACAGAACTCGGTGGGGGGTTCCAAAGAGACCCAGTACTTC.

This chain connects TRBV5-1 to TRBJ2-5; possible D gene TRBD1, 6 bases. Trimming took 3 bases from V and 2 from J, leaving 20 bases between them. CDR3 size: 17 residues. The germline V gene has CDR1 SGHRS and CDR2 YFSETQ. CDR3 in DNA: TGCGCCAGCAGCTCGGTCCCCACTAGACAGGTTCAAGAGACCCAGTACTTC. Its protein product is CASSSVPTRQVQETQYF.

The chain uses TRBV27 and TRBJ1-1; TRBD1 matches 8 bases. The CDR3 is made up of 17 amino acids. V was clipped by 4 bases and J by 3 bases; unmatched bases: 13. CDR1 and CDR2 from the germline V gene are MNHEY and SMNVEV (reference sequence). The CDR3 is CASSSFSGQAEDTEAFF. The CDR3 DNA reads TGTGCCAGCAGTTCCTTCTCGGGACAGGCCGAGGACACTGAAGCTTTCTTT.

The chain joins TRBV5-4 to TRBJ2-5; 10 bases are shared with TRBD1. The germline CDR1 and CDR2 sequences are SGHNT and YYREEE (reference sequence). This CDR3 is 15 amino acids long. V gave up 2 bases and J gave up 4 bases; unmatched junction bases: 5. The CDR3 DNA follows: TGTGCCAGCAGCTTAGACAGGGGGCGTCGAGAGACCCAGTACTTC. It is translated as CASSLDRGRRETQYF.

V gene TRBV18 combines with J gene TRBJ1-5; possibly TRBD1 for D (6 bases). The ends were cut back, 3 bases at V and 1 base at J, with 13 bases in the middle. Per the germline V gene, CDR1 is KGHSH and CDR2 is LQKENI. The CDR3 has 16 amino acids. CDR3 residues: CASSPGTYVSNQPQHF. In nucleotides, the CDR3 is TGTGCCAGCTCACCGGGGACATACGTGAGCAATCAGCCCCAGCATTTT.

The chain links TRBV27 to TRBJ1-3; no definite D call. The CDR3 is 16 residues long. Deletions cut 6 bases from V and 0 bases from J, with 15 bases between. Germline V lookup: CDR1 MNHEY, CDR2 SMNVEV (reference sequence). CDR3 DNA: TGTGCCAGCAGCCCTATTGGGCCAAGCTCTGGAAACACCATATATTTT. Amino acid sequence: CASSPIGPSSGNTIYF.

This chain connects TRBV3-1 (or the pseudogene TRBV3-2) to TRBJ2-7; D remains unclear. The V gene's germline CDR1 is LGHDT and CDR2 YNNKEL (reference sequence). This CDR3 is 14 amino acids long. The germline V and J ends were trimmed by 0 bases and 2 bases, with 8 bases remaining between them. For the CDR3, the DNA is TGTGCCAGCAGCCAAGATACAGCCCCCTACGAGCAGTACTTC. This sequence encodes CASSQDTAPYEQYF.

The V and J genes are TRBV14 and TRBJ2-7; a weak D match, TRBD1 (6 bases). Trimming took 0 bases from V and 0 from J, leaving 12 bases between them. Looked up from germline, CDR1 is SGHDN and CDR2 is FVKESK. This CDR3 contains 16 residues. CDR3 coding DNA: TGTGCCAGCAGCCAAGAAGCAGGGGCAAGCTCCTACGAGCAGTACTTC. This encodes CASSQEAGASSYEQYF. Using reference TRBV14 and TRBJ2-7 for the parts outside the CDR3, the full variable domain is EAGVTQFPSHSVIEKGQTVTLRCDPISGHDNLYWYRRVMGKEIKFLLHFVKESKQDESGMPNNRFLAERTGGTYSTLKVQPAELEDSGVYFCASSQEAGASSYEQYFGPGTRLTVT.

V gene TRBV18 combines with J gene TRBJ1-5, with TRBD1 identical over 10 bases. The CDR3 extends over 16 amino acids. Germline values: CDR1 KGHSH, CDR2 LQKENI. Losses at the gene ends were 3 bases for V and 7 bases for J; bases not matched to a gene: 9. Here the CDR3 DNA reads TGTGCCAGCTCACCGGGACAGGGGACATTTCGGCAGCCCCAGCATTTT. Protein product: CASSPGQGTFRQPQHF.

The V call is TRBV4-1, the J call TRBJ2-7, with D unresolved. Germline V gives CDR1 MGHRA, CDR2 YSYEKL. The CDR3 loop spans 14 amino acids. Trimming removed 0 bases from V and 2 bases from J, with 8 bases in between. CDR3 protein: CASSQDLGTYEQYF. CDR3 in DNA: TGCGCCAGCAGCCAAGATCTGGGCACCTACGAGCAGTACTTC.

The chain is built from TRBV29-1 and TRBJ2-1; a weak D match, TRBD2 (5 bases). The germline V gene has CDR1 SQVTM and CDR2 ANQGSEA. This CDR3 has 14 residues. Trimming stripped 5 bases from V and 6 bases from J, with 17 bases between. CDR3 protein: CSVPVGLAFNEQFF. CDR3 in DNA: TGCAGCGTTCCCGTCGGGCTAGCATTCAATGAGCAGTTCTTC.

The chain links TRBV10-3 to TRBJ2-3; maybe TRBD2 (6 bases). From germline, CDR1 is ENHRY and CDR2 SYGVKD. V was pared by 8 bases and J by 1 base, with 13 bases between. This CDR3 contains 14 residues. CDR3 nucleotide sequence: TGTGCCATCGGGGGACTGGGGGGCACAGATACGCAGTATTTT. Protein: CAIGGLGGTDTQYF.

J is TRBJ1-1 and V is TRBV2; 10 nucleotides match TRBD1. The CDR3 spans 17 residues. The V gene end was trimmed by 1 base and the J gene end by 1 base; junction bases not matched to a gene: 6. Germline V gene lookup returns CDR1 SNHLY and CDR2 FYNNEI. The CDR3 sequence is CASSEGGTGVSNTEAFF. The CDR3 DNA reads as TGTGCCAGCAGTGAAGGAGGGACAGGGGTATCGAACACTGAAGCTTTCTTT.

This clone occurred once. The chain has TRBV28 and TRBJ1-6; D possibly corresponds to TRBD1 (6 bases). The CDR3 contains 17 residues. Germline V gene data show CDR1 as MDHEN and CDR2 as SYDVKM. With 6 bases removed from V and 3 bases from J, the gap between germline ends came to 18 bases. The DNA of the CDR3 is TGTGCCAGCAGGACAGGAAAAATCCCCTACTATAATTCACCCCTCCACTTT. Translation: CASRTGKIPYYNSPLHF. Supplemented by reference TRBV28 and TRBJ1-6, the full variable domain reads DVKVTQSSRYLVKRTGEKVFLECVQDMDHENMFWYRQDPGLGLRLIYFSYDVKMKEKGDIPEGYSVSREKKERFSLILESASTNQTSMYLCASRTGKIPYYNSPLHFGNGTRLTVT.

The rearrangement joins TRBV28 to TRBJ1-1, with D perhaps matching TRBD1 (5 bases). The CDR3 totals 14 residues. Trimming stripped 6 bases from V and 1 base from J, with 12 bases between. Germline lookup yields CDR1 MDHEN and CDR2 SYDVKM. CDR3 bases: TGTGCCAGCAGGGGCGGGGCCCAGAACACTGAAGCTTTCTTT. This encodes CASRGGAQNTEAFF.

The V and J genes are TRBV11-2 and TRBJ2-1; D remains unclear. The V gene's germline CDR1 is SGHAT and CDR2 FQNNGV. CDR3 size: 15 residues. The germline V and J ends were trimmed by 1 base and 0 bases, with 7 bases remaining between them. For the CDR3, the DNA is TGTGCCAGCAGCTTAGCAGCTAGCTCCTACAATGAGCAGTTCTTC. Encoded protein: CASSLAASSYNEQFF.

The chain employs TRBV4-1 and TRBJ2-5; D is perhaps TRBD1 (6 bases). The CDR3 runs 13 residues. Germline assignment: CDR1 MGHRA and CDR2 YSYEKL. Trimming took off 1 base at V and 5 bases at J, with 8 bases between the two ends. CDR3: CASSQGGLETQYF. In nucleotides, the CDR3 is TGCGCCAGCAGCCAAGGGGGGCTGGAGACCCAGTACTTC.

This rearrangement joins TRBV27 to TRBJ2-3; TRBD2 matches at 13 bases. This CDR3 comprises 18 residues. Germline V gives CDR1 MNHEY, CDR2 SMNVEV (reference sequence). The V and J ends lost 6 bases and 5 bases, in that order; junction bases with no gene match: 14. The CDR3 bases are TGTGCCAGCAGCCGCGGGACTAGCGGGAATCGCCGCGGAGATACGCAGTATTTT. Amino acid sequence: CASSRGTSGNRRGDTQYF.

The chain links TRBV5-1 to TRBJ2-7, with 10 nucleotides matching TRBD2. Germline-derived CDR1 and CDR2 are SGHRS and YFSETQ. The CDR3 length is 16 residues. Losses at the gene ends were 4 bases for V and 7 bases for J; bases not matched to a gene: 14. CDR3 sequence reads: CASSPPILAGVGEQYF. The CDR3, as DNA: TGCGCCAGCAGCCCGCCGATCCTAGCGGGAGTGGGAGAGCAGTACTTC.

This clone has just one count. The chain combines TRBV14 with TRBJ2-7; D is uncertain. From germline, CDR1 is SGHDN and CDR2 FVKESK. Deletions cut 3 bases from V and 9 bases from J, with 12 bases between. This CDR3 is built from 12 residues. The CDR3, as DNA: TGTGCCAGCAGCCAGACAAGAGACGGGCAGTACTTC. It yields the protein CASSQTRDGQYF.

This chain links TRBV11-3 with TRBJ2-1; TRBD1 aligns across 7 bases. Trimming cost V 5 bases and J 4 bases; bases outside gene matches: 5. The CDR3 covers 14 residues. Germline V lookup: CDR1 SGHNT, CDR2 YENEEA. The CDR3 DNA reads as TGTGCCAGCAGCCCTAGGGACAGATACAATGAGCAGTTCTTC. It specifies CASSPRDRYNEQFF.